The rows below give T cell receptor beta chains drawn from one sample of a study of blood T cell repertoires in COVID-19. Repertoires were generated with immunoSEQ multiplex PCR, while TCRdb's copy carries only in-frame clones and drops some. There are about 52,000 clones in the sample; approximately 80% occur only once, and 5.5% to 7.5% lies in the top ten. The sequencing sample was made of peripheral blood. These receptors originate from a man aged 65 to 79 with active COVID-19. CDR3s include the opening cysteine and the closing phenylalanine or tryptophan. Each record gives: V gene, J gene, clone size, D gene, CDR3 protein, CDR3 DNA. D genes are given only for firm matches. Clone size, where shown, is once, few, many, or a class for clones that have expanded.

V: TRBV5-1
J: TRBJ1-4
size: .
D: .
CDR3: CASSLGQPGTEKLFF
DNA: TGCGCCAGCAGCTTGGGACAGCCCGGTACGGAAAAACTGTTTTTT

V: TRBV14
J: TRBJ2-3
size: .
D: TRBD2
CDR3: CASSQVAGGPADTQYF
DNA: TGTGCCAGCAGCCAAGTGGCGGGGGGGCCTGCAGATACGCAGTATTTT

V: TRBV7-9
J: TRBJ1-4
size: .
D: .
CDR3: CASSSTTATNEKLFF
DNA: TGTGCCAGCAGCTCCACGACAGCAACTAATGAAAAACTGTTTTTT

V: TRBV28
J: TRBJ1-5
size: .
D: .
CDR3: CASSFAGASQPQHF
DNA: TGTGCCAGCAGCTTCGCAGGGGCAAGTCAGCCCCAGCATTTT

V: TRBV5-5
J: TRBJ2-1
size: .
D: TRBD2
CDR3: CASSSSSSGGAEKFF
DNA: TGTGCCAGCAGCTCCTCGAGTAGCGGGGGGGCCGAGAAGTTCTTC

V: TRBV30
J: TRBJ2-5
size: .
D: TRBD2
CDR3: CAWSVFGSGGQETQYF
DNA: TGTGCCTGGAGTGTATTTGGTAGCGGGGGCCAAGAGACCCAGTACTTC

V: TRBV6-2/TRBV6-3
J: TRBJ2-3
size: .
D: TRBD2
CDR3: CASSYPPGASGGPSTDTQYF
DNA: TGTGCCAGCAGTTACCCCCCTGGGGCTAGCGGGGGCCCTAGCACAGATACGCAGTATTTT

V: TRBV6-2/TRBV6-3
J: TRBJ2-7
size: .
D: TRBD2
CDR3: CASSFQGLAGYEQYF
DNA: TGTGCCAGCAGTTTTCAGGGACTAGCGGGATACGAGCAGTACTTC

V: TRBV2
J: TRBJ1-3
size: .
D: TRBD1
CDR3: CASSETGASGNTIYF
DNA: TGTGCCAGCAGTGAAACAGGGGCCTCTGGAAACACCATATATTTT

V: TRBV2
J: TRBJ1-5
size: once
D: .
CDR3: CASSGQSNQPQHF
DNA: TGTGCCAGCAGTGGACAGAGCAATCAGCCCCAGCATTTT

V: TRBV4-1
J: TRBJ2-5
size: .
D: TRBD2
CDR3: CASSQVGSSGETQYF
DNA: TGCGCCAGCAGCCAAGTAGGAAGTAGCGGGGAGACCCAGTACTTC

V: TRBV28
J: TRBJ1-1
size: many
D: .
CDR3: CASSNTGNTEAFF
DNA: TGTGCCAGCAGCAATACGGGAAACACTGAAGCTTTCTTT

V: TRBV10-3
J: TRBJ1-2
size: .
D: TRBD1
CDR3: CAISDGDRGGYTF
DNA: TGTGCCATCAGTGATGGGGACAGGGGTGGCTACACCTTC

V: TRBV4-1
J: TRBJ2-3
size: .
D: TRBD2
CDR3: CASSQESGAALDTQYF
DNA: TGCGCCAGCAGCCAAGAGAGCGGGGCTGCGTTAGATACGCAGTATTTT

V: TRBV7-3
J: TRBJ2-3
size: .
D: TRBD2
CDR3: CASSIRRGLAELTDTQYF
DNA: TGTGCCAGCAGCATTCGAAGAGGACTAGCGGAGCTAACAGATACGCAGTATTTT

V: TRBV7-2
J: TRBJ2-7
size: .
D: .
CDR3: CASSLGQPGYEQYF
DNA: TGTGCCAGCAGCTTAGGACAGCCGGGCTACGAGCAGTACTTC

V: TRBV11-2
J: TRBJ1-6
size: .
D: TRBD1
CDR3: CASRTGGVNPNSPLHF
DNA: TGTGCCAGCAGGACAGGGGGCGTAAATCCTAATTCACCCCTCCACTTT

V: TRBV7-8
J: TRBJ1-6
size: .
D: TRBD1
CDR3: CASSSPGTGISPLHF
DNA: TGTGCCAGCAGCTCCCCCGGGACAGGGATTTCACCCCTCCACTTT

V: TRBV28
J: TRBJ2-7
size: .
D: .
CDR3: CASSPDWGGEQYF
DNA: TGTGCCAGCAGCCCCGACTGGGGCGGCGAGCAGTACTTC

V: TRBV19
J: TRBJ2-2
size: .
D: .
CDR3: CASSTNDEAGELFF
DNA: TGTGCCAGTAGCACGAATGACGAGGCCGGGGAGCTGTTTTTT

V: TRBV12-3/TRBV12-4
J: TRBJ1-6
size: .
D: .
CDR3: CASSLTGNSPLHF
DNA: TGTGCCAGCAGTCTCACAGGGAATTCACCCCTCCACTTT

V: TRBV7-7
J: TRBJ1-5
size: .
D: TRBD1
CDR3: CASSFDRGTNQPQHF
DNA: TGTGCTAGCAGTTTCGACAGGGGGACGAATCAGCCCCAGCATTTT

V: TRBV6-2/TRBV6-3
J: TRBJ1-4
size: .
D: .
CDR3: CASSYSTVGELFF
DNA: TGTGCCAGCAGTTACTCGACCGTTGGAGAACTGTTTTTT

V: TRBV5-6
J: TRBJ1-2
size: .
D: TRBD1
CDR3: CASSWAGTGTSYGYTF
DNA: TGTGCCAGCAGCTGGGCGGGGACAGGAACCTCCTATGGCTACACCTTC

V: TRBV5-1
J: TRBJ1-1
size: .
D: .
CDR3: CASSLWGPENTEAFF
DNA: TGCGCCAGCAGCTTGTGGGGGCCGGAGAACACTGAAGCTTTCTTT

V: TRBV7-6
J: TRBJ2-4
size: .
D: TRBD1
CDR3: CASSRQGGLDIQYF
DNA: TGTGCCAGCAGCCGACAGGGGGGGTTGGACATTCAGTACTTC

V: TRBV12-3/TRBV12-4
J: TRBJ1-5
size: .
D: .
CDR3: CASSFSGNGPQHF
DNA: TGTGCCAGCAGTTTTTCAGGGAATGGGCCCCAGCATTTT

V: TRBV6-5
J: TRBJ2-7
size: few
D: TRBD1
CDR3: CASISSDRGGYEQYF
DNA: TGTGCCAGCATTTCGTCGGACAGGGGAGGCTACGAGCAGTACTTC

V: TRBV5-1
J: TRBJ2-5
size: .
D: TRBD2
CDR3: CASSPITSGGYAGTQYF
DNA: TGCGCCAGCAGCCCAATAACTAGCGGGGGATACGCAGGGACCCAGTACTTC

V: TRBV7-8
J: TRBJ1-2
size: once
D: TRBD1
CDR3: CASSLGPARGYYGYTF
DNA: TGTGCCAGCAGCTTAGGGCCGGCCAGGGGGTACTATGGCTACACCTTC

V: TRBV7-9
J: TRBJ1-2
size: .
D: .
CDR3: CASSLALVRLSNYGYTF
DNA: TGTGCCAGCAGCTTAGCGCTGGTCAGGCTCTCTAACTATGGCTACACCTTC

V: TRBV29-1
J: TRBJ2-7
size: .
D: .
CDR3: CSVKQTGYEQYF
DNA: TGCAGCGTGAAACAAACAGGGTACGAGCAGTACTTC

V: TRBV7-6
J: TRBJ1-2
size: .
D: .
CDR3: CARDSDYTF
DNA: TGTGCCAGAGACAGCGACTACACCTTC

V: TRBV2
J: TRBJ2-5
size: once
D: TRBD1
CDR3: CASSSSLTAGGNLAQETQYF
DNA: TGTGCCAGCAGCTCCTCCCTGACGGCAGGGGGCAATCTTGCACAGGAGACCCAGTACTTC

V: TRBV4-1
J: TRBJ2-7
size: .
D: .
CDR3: CASSQDFAGGTYEQYF
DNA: TGCGCCAGCAGCCAAGATTTCGCGGGTGGCACCTACGAGCAGTACTTC